Listed here are 30 T cell receptor beta chains from one sample, sequenced in a study of blood T cell repertoires in COVID-19. Assay: immunoSEQ multiplex PCR; the TCRdb copy retains only in-frame clones and omits some. Altogether a few hundred thousand clones are present, roughly 85% being singletons, with the ten largest covering roughly 7.8%. The sequenced sample consisted of peripheral blood. These receptors all come from a human donor in a cohort sampled during active COVID-19.

The chain joins TRBV6-5 to TRBJ2-2; D is possibly TRBD1 (5 bases). Trimming removed 6 bases from V and 5 bases from J, with 10 bases in between. CDR1 MNHEY and CDR2 SVGAGI come from the germline V gene. This CDR3 region has 13 residues. The CDR3, as DNA: TGTGCCAGCAGGCCAGGGTTAACCGGGGAGCTGTTTTTT. Its translation: CASRPGLTGELFF.

This rearrangement joins TRBV9 to TRBJ1-6, with 7 bases identical to TRBD1. The V and J ends lost 3 bases and 8 bases, in that order; junction bases with no gene match: 14. The CDR3 covers 17 residues. CDR1 is SGDLS, CDR2 YYNGEE, per germline. The CDR3 bases are TGTGCCAGCAGCGAGGGGGCCCTCACAGGGTTTTATTCACCCCTCCACTTT. It translates to CASSEGALTGFYSPLHF.

V and J are TRBV2 and TRBJ1-2, with D possibly TRBD1 on 6 matching bases. This CDR3 spans 12 amino acids. V shed 6 bases and J shed 8 bases, with 13 bases lying between them. Germline CDR1 SNHLY, CDR2 FYNNEI. DNA of the CDR3: TGTGCCAGCAGAGCAGGGGAAGGCGGCTACACCTTC. Amino acid sequence: CASRAGEGGYTF.

The CDR3 here is CASSFDGANYGYTF. The CDR3, as DNA: TGTGCCAGCAGCTTCGACGGAGCTAACTATGGCTACACCTTC. The rearrangement joins TRBV7-2 to TRBJ1-2; D gene unclear. CDR3 size: 14 residues. V was clipped by 3 bases and J by 0 bases, with 8 bases between them. Germline V gene sequence: CDR1 SGHTA, CDR2 FQGNSA.

The chain has TRBV19 and TRBJ2-2; 16 bases are a match to TRBD2. V shed 6 bases, J shed 3 bases, and the junction held 4 bases outside the gene matches. The CDR3 is 17 residues long. Per the germline V gene, CDR1 is LNHDA and CDR2 is SQIVND (reference sequence). This CDR3 reads CASSPGLAGGHTGELFF. CDR3 coding DNA: TGTGCCAGTAGCCCGGGACTAGCGGGGGGGCACACCGGGGAGCTGTTTTTT.

The CDR3 here is CATSRRQGGLETQYF. The CDR3 DNA follows: TGTGCCACCAGCAGAAGACAGGGGGGCTTGGAGACCCAGTACTTC. This rearrangement joins TRBV15 to TRBJ2-5, with 9 bases that match TRBD1. This CDR3 has 15 amino acids. CDR1 and CDR2 (germline): LNHNV, YYDKDF (reference sequence). Trimming took 2 bases from V and 5 from J; bases not matched to a gene: 6. Looking up the rest from reference TRBV15 and TRBJ2-5 gives the full variable domain: DAMVIQNPRYQVTQFGKPVTLSCSQTLNHNVMYWYQQKSSQAPKLLFHYYDKDFNNEADTPDNFQSRRPNTSFCFLDIRSPGLGDTAMYLCATSRRQGGLETQYFGPGTRLLVL.

V usage is TRBV28 and J usage is TRBJ2-7, with 8 bases that match TRBD1. The CDR3 consists of 15 residues. Germline CDR1 and CDR2: MDHEN and SYDVKM. The V segment lost 6 bases and the J segment 3 bases; nucleotides outside the gene matches: 10. The CDR3 loop is CASSNGQGPYYEQYF. The CDR3 nucleotides are TGTGCCAGCAGCAATGGACAGGGTCCTTACTACGAGCAGTACTTC.

This clone was observed a few times. The same CDR3 can be traced to other DNA sequences in this sample. V usage is TRBV18 and J usage is TRBJ1-5; 8 nucleotides line up with TRBD1. The germline V gene has CDR1 KGHSH and CDR2 LQKENI. V was pared by 3 bases and J by 4 bases, with 2 bases of the junction left unmatched. The CDR3 runs to 14 residues. DNA for the CDR3: TGTGCCAGCTCACCGACAGGGGTTAATCAGCCCCAGCATTTT. It codes for CASSPTGVNQPQHF.

Written as DNA, the CDR3 is TGTGCCAGCAGTTACGGGACTAGCGGAACCTACGAGCAGTACTTC. Amino acid sequence: CASSYGTSGTYEQYF. The chain couples TRBV6-5 to TRBJ2-7, with 11 bases fitting TRBD2. CDR1 MNHEY and CDR2 SVGAGI come from the germline V gene. With 2 bases clipped from V and 2 bases from J, the junction kept 2 bases outside the gene matches. This CDR3 is built from 15 residues.

The chain is built from TRBV24-1 and TRBJ2-2; D is possibly TRBD1 (5 bases). The CDR3 totals 12 residues. Deletions cut 10 bases from V and 6 bases from J, with 11 bases between. Germline-derived CDR1 and CDR2 are KGHDR and SFDVKD. The CDR3 coding sequence is TGTGCCACGCGTAAGGGGTCCGGGGAGCTGTTTTTT. Its protein is CATRKGSGELFF.

The genes are TRBV6-4 and TRBJ2-2, with no clear D. CDR3 length: 13 amino acids. Deletions cut 3 bases from V and 5 bases from J, with 7 bases between. Looked up from germline, CDR1 is MRHNA and CDR2 is SNTAGT. As DNA, the CDR3 is TGTGCCAGCAGTGAAGTTAGTACCGGGGAGCTGTTTTTT. This codes for CASSEVSTGELFF.

The rearrangement joins TRBV19 to TRBJ1-1; 8 bases map to TRBD1. Germline V CDR1 and CDR2: LNHDA, SQIVND (reference sequence). V shed 4 bases, J shed 7 bases, and the junction held 8 bases outside the gene matches. This CDR3 region has 14 residues. The CDR3 loop reads CASSTSGTGDEAFF. CDR3 DNA: TGTGCCAGTAGTACCTCCGGGACAGGCGATGAAGCTTTCTTT. The variable domain in full, with the rest retrieved from reference TRBV19 and TRBJ1-1, is DGGITQSPKYLFRKEGQNVTLSCEQNLNHDAMYWYRQDPGQGLRLIYYSQIVNDFQKGDIAEGYSVSREKKESFPLTVTSAQKNPTAFYLCASSTSGTGDEAFFGQGTRLTVV.

The J gene is TRBJ1-2, the V gene TRBV3-1 (or the pseudogene TRBV3-2); 7 nucleotides agree with TRBD1. This CDR3 has 13 amino acids. V was pared by 4 bases and J by 4 bases, with 3 bases of the junction left unmatched. The germline CDR1 and CDR2 sequences are LGHDT and YNNKEL (reference sequence). The CDR3 loop is CASSPGQVYGYTF. The CDR3 DNA sequence: TGTGCCAGCAGCCCCGGACAGGTCTATGGCTACACCTTC.

The chain employs TRBV7-2 and TRBJ2-7, with no clear D. CDR1 is SGHTA, CDR2 FQGNSA, per germline. The CDR3 loop spans 13 amino acids. Deletions cut 0 bases from V and 3 bases from J, with 6 bases between. CDR3 DNA sequence: TGTGCCAGCAGCTTAGCCCCCGTCTACGAGCAGTACTTC. Its protein product is CASSLAPVYEQYF.

This clone appeared a single time. The CDR3 DNA is TGCGCCAGCAGTGAGGGGTGGGGGCGGATGAACACTGAAGCTTTCTTT. This translates into CASSEGWGRMNTEAFF. The V and J genes are TRBV10-1 and TRBJ1-1, with D perhaps matching TRBD1 (6 bases). The germline gives CDR1 WNHNN, CDR2 SYGVQD (reference sequence). Trimming removed 2 bases at V and 0 bases at J, with 13 bases between. The CDR3 loop spans 16 amino acids.

The rearrangement uses TRBV7-2 and TRBJ1-1, with TRBD1 matching 7 bases. Per germline, CDR1 SGHTA and CDR2 FQGNSA. The CDR3 sequence is 15 residues long. With 7 bases clipped from V and 4 bases from J, the junction kept 12 bases outside the gene matches. CDR3 protein: CASTHFMQGGTEAFF. CDR3 DNA: TGTGCCAGCACCCATTTCATGCAGGGGGGCACTGAAGCTTTCTTT.

The rearrangement uses TRBV19 and TRBJ2-3; weak D call: TRBD2 (6 bases). The V end was cut by 1 base, the J end by 2 bases, with 7 bases between. This CDR3 contains 14 residues. The germline gives CDR1 LNHDA, CDR2 SQIVND (reference sequence). Here the CDR3 DNA reads TGTGCCAGTAGTATAGCGGGGGTCACAGATACGCAGTATTTT. It yields the protein CASSIAGVTDTQYF.

This clone was observed a few times. The CDR3 bases are TGTGCCAGTAAAAGAAATATAGGGGCGGTGAGGGCTTTCTTT. Amino acid sequence: CASKRNIGAVRAFF. J is TRBJ1-1 and V is TRBV19; weak D call: TRBD1 (5 bases). Germline CDR1 is LNHDA and CDR2 is SQIVND (reference sequence). The CDR3 covers 14 residues. V was shortened by 7 bases and J by 11 bases, with 23 bases between the two germline ends.

This clone appeared once. V gene TRBV3-1 (or the pseudogene TRBV3-2) combines with J gene TRBJ1-6; weak D call: TRBD1 (5 bases). Germline assignment: CDR1 LGHDT and CDR2 YNNKEL (reference sequence). With 4 bases removed from V and 6 bases from J, the gap between germline ends came to 10 bases. The CDR3 has 14 residues. Here the CDR3 reads CASSPDSFNSPLHF. CDR3 sequence (DNA): TGTGCCAGCAGCCCTGACAGTTTTAATTCACCCCTCCACTTT.

This clone showed up just a few times. The chain links TRBV27 to TRBJ1-5, with 7 nucleotides matching TRBD1. The germline V gene has CDR1 MNHEY and CDR2 SMNVEV (reference sequence). The CDR3 spans 15 residues. J gave up 6 bases and V 9 bases, and 14 bases lay outside the gene matches. In nucleotides, the CDR3 is TGTGCCAGAGGCCGAGGGACAGTCTTGAGTCAGCCCCAGCATTTT. Translating it yields CARGRGTVLSQPQHF.

The chain combines TRBV11-3 with TRBJ1-1; D gene ambiguous. The V and J ends lost 3 bases and 5 bases respectively, with 7 bases between them. CDR1 and CDR2 (germline): SGHNT, YENEEA. This CDR3 has 12 residues. CDR3 in amino acids: CASSFRGTEAFF. In DNA form, the CDR3 reads TGTGCCAGCAGCTTTCGGGGTACTGAAGCTTTCTTT.

The rearrangement links TRBV11-2 to TRBJ2-5; 8 bases align to TRBD1. CDR1 and CDR2 from the germline V gene are SGHAT and FQNNGV. The CDR3 extends over 16 amino acids. The ends lost 4 bases at V and 2 bases at J; junction bases unmatched: 9. CDR3 protein: CASSWGTGNLQETQYF. Here the CDR3 DNA reads TGTGCCAGCAGCTGGGGGACAGGAAACCTTCAAGAGACCCAGTACTTC.

This chain uses TRBV10-2 with TRBJ2-7; D perhaps matches TRBD1 (6 bases). V was pared by 8 bases and J by 5 bases, with 10 bases between. The CDR3 runs to 11 residues. Germline CDR1 reads WSHSY; CDR2 reads SAAADI. The CDR3 sequence is CASRAGDEQYF. Here the CDR3 DNA reads TGCGCCAGCCGTGCAGGGGACGAGCAGTACTTC.

This sequence joins TRBV9 and TRBJ2-7; 8 bases line up with TRBD2. CDR3 length: 16 amino acids. In germline, CDR1 is SGDLS, CDR2 YYNGEE. J gave up 3 bases and V 3 bases, and 11 bases lay outside the gene matches. This CDR3 is CASSGGSGTHFYEQYF. In DNA, the CDR3 is TGTGCCAGCAGCGGAGGTAGCGGGACACACTTCTACGAGCAGTACTTC.

V gene TRBV5-5 combines with J gene TRBJ1-2; TRBD1 is a possible D gene (5 bases). Trimming stripped 4 bases from V and 7 bases from J, with 23 bases between. Germline V gene data show CDR1 as SGHKS and CDR2 as YYEKEE (reference sequence). The CDR3 has 16 residues. DNA of the CDR3: TGTGCCAGCAGCCCCCGGTCGGGCAGGGAGGTTTCTGGCTACACCTTC. The encoded protein is CASSPRSGREVSGYTF.

This chain joins TRBV14 and TRBJ2-7; 8 bases map to TRBD2. Losses at the gene ends were 5 bases for V and 3 bases for J; bases not matched to a gene: 6. The germline V gene encodes CDR1 SGHDN and CDR2 FVKESK. This CDR3 comprises 14 residues. The CDR3 loop reads CASSDGGDLYEQYF. CDR3 DNA: TGTGCCAGCAGCGACGGGGGGGACCTCTACGAGCAGTACTTC.

Concerning this clone itself: One end of the junction is discordant with germline, which a read error may explain. The chain is built from TRBV6-4 and TRBJ2-3; 9 positions agree with TRBD2. The CDR3 contains 16 residues. Germline values: CDR1 MRHNA, CDR2 SNTAGT. This CDR3 is CASAPPAGGPPDTRYF. The DNA for the CDR3 is TGTGCCAGCGCCCCCCCCGCGGGGGGGCCCCCAGATACGCGGTATTTT.

In this sample, this clone turned up many times. This chain joins TRBV2 and TRBJ1-5; unclear D gene. Trimming shortened V by 6 bases and J by 3 bases, and 9 bases separated the two germline ends. The germline gives CDR1 SNHLY, CDR2 FYNNEI. The CDR3 length is 13 residues. In DNA form, the CDR3 reads TGTGCCAGCAGCGGGGAGACCAATCAGCCCCAGCATTTT. It encodes CASSGETNQPQHF.

V and J are TRBV9 and TRBJ1-2; tentatively, D is TRBD1 (5 bases). The CDR3 spans 14 residues. CDR1 and CDR2 from the germline V gene are SGDLS and YYNGEE. V lost 0 bases and J 8 bases, leaving 14 bases between the germline ends. CDR3 residues: CASSVVTGVVGYTF. The DNA of the CDR3 is TGTGCCAGCAGCGTAGTGACGGGGGTAGTAGGCTACACCTTC.

The V gene is TRBV5-6, the J gene TRBJ1-1, with TRBD1 as a possible D gene (5 bases). Looked up from germline, CDR1 is SGHDT and CDR2 is YYEEEE. V lost 5 bases and J 4 bases, leaving 18 bases between the germline ends. The CDR3 is 15 amino acids. Here the CDR3 DNA reads TGTGCCAGCAGGGTTGGGTGGGGCTTGGTCACTGAAGCTTTCTTT. It translates to CASRVGWGLVTEAFF.